These 31 T cell receptor beta chains came from one sample sequenced in a study of blood T cell repertoires in COVID-19 (dated by TCRdb to 2020 to 2022). Library construction relied on the immunoSEQ multiplex PCR assay. The table was pulled from immuneACCESS by TCRdb, which kept in-frame rearrangements only. Such tables lose some clones; where checked, under half of the loss comes from unresolved V genes, and the rest has no known cause. The sample has roughly 250,000 clones on record, approximately 78% of them singletons. Around 12% of the sample lies in the top ten. Sequenced: peripheral blood. These TCRs come from an older woman with active or convalescent COVID-19.

The chain is built from TRBV7-3 and TRBJ2-1; 8 bases match TRBD2. Trimming took 2 bases from V and 8 from J; bases not matched to a gene: 8. CDR1 is SGHTA and CDR2 is FQGTGA in the germline V gene. This CDR3 comprises 15 residues. CDR3 amino acids: CASSLAGGLGYEQFF. The CDR3 DNA is TGTGCCAGCAGCTTAGCGGGGGGCTTAGGGTATGAGCAGTTCTTC.

This clone has only a few counts. This specimen includes other DNA sequences encoding the same CDR3. V and J are TRBV7-8 and TRBJ2-7, with TRBD1 matching over 7 bases. The J segment lost 3 bases and the V segment lost 5 bases, leaving 1 base of the junction unmatched. The CDR3 is 12 amino acids. Germline V lookup: CDR1 SGHVS, CDR2 FQNEAQ. The CDR3: CASSPGGYEQYF. The CDR3 bases are TGTGCCAGCAGCCCAGGGGGCTACGAGCAGTACTTC.

The V call is TRBV7-2, the J call TRBJ1-5, with TRBD1 identical over 8 bases. The CDR3 sequence is 17 residues long. V gave up 1 base and J gave up 2 bases; unmatched junction bases: 7. Germline values: CDR1 SGHTA, CDR2 FQGNSA. CDR3 sequence: CASSLGPPGQGNQPQHF. The CDR3 region has the DNA TGTGCCAGCAGCTTAGGGCCCCCGGGACAGGGCAATCAGCCCCAGCATTTT.

This clone was counted a single time. This chain uses TRBV21-1 with TRBJ1-1. TRBV21-1 is labeled a pseudogene. This CDR3 spans 18 amino acids. The CDR3 sequence: CASSKDAGREYKNTEAFF. The CDR3 region has the DNA TGTGCCAGCAGCAAAGACGCGGGCCGCGAATACAAGAACACTGAAGCTTTCTTT.

This clone showed up just once. This chain joins TRBV5-5 and TRBJ1-5; D remains unclear. This CDR3 is 15 amino acids long. V was pared by 1 base and J by 1 base, with 9 bases between. Germline values: CDR1 SGHKS, CDR2 YYEKEE (reference sequence). DNA of the CDR3: TGTGCCAGCAGCTTGACGACACAGAGCAATCAGCCCCAGCATTTT. Protein: CASSLTTQSNQPQHF.

This clone was detected once. Written as DNA, the CDR3 is TGCGCCAGCAGCCGGGAAAATCGGGGCGGGGAGCTGTTTTTT. This codes for CASSRENRGGELFF. This rearrangement joins TRBV4-1 to TRBJ2-2, with D possibly TRBD2 on 5 matching bases. Germline loops: CDR1 MGHRA, CDR2 YSYEKL. The CDR3 is 14 residues long. Trimming pared 4 bases from V and 7 bases from J, leaving 13 bases between.

The rearrangement joins TRBV7-9 to TRBJ2-3; a possible D gene is TRBD1 (6 bases). Germline V gene sequence: CDR1 SEHNR, CDR2 FQNEAQ (reference sequence). Trimming stripped 3 bases from V and 11 bases from J, with 15 bases between. The CDR3 has 13 residues. CDR3 in amino acids: CASSFTGIGGQYF. The CDR3 region has the DNA TGTGCCAGCAGCTTTACAGGGATCGGAGGGCAGTATTTT.

This clone was seen once. The CDR3 here is CASNFGQGYNEQFF. CDR3 nucleotide sequence: TGTGCCAGTAATTTTGGACAGGGGTACAATGAGCAGTTCTTC. The chain carries TRBV19 and TRBJ2-1; 9 nucleotides align to TRBD1. V shed 7 bases and J 4 bases; nucleotides not matched to a gene: 5. In germline, CDR1 is LNHDA, CDR2 SQIVND (reference sequence). The CDR3 runs 14 residues.

This clone showed up just once. The chain uses TRBV24-1 and TRBJ1-5, with a weak D call TRBD1 (5 bases). V lost 9 bases and J lost 1, with 18 bases in between. The CDR3 runs 16 residues. Germline assignment: CDR1 KGHDR and CDR2 SFDVKD. The CDR3 protein is CATQGRKALSNQPQHF. The CDR3 coding sequence is TGTGCCACCCAGGGCCGGAAAGCTTTGAGCAATCAGCCCCAGCATTTT.

This clone was seen more than once but under ten times. One junction end disagrees with the germline gene, perhaps due to a read error. V usage is TRBV11-2 and J usage is TRBJ1-1; no definite D call. The CDR3 is 13 residues long. In germline, CDR1 is SGHAT, CDR2 FQNNGV. In DNA, the CDR3 is TGTGCCAGCAGCCGAGGAGGAGCCCCTGAGGCTTTCTTT. Translated, it gives CASSRGGAPEAFF.

V is TRBV5-6 and J is TRBJ1-5; D might be TRBD1 (5 bases). The CDR3 length is 16 residues. CDR1 is SGHDT, CDR2 YYEEEE, per germline. Trimming removed 1 base from V and 1 base from J, with 12 bases in between. The CDR3 spells CASSLFRVGSNQPQHF. The CDR3 bases are TGTGCCAGCAGCTTGTTCAGGGTCGGGAGCAATCAGCCCCAGCATTTT.

A few counts support this clone. The chain uses TRBV6-1 and TRBJ2-7; perhaps TRBD2 as D (5 bases). V lost 1 base and J lost 8, with 9 bases in between. CDR3 length: 12 residues. Germline V gene data show CDR1 as MNHNS and CDR2 as SASEGT. The CDR3 region is CASSEVRVKQYF. In nucleotides, the CDR3 is TGTGCCAGCAGTGAAGTGCGGGTAAAGCAGTACTTC.

The rearrangement uses TRBV4-1 and TRBJ2-1; 7 nucleotides agree with TRBD1. From germline, CDR1 is MGHRA and CDR2 YSYEKL. V was pared by 0 bases and J by 2 bases, with 7 bases of the junction left unmatched. The CDR3 covers 17 residues. DNA of the CDR3: TGCGCCAGCAGCCAAGATCCGGTAGACAGGGCCTACAATGAGCAGTTCTTC. Translating gives CASSQDPVDRAYNEQFF.

The count of this clone is one. The rearrangement joins TRBV6-1 to TRBJ2-7, with a weak D call TRBD1 (6 bases). The V gene's germline CDR1 is MNHNS and CDR2 SASEGT. This CDR3 is built from 14 residues. Trimming pared 3 bases from V and 3 bases from J, leaving 12 bases between. As DNA, the CDR3 is TGTGCCAGCAGTGATGGGACATTTCTCTACGAGCAGTACTTC. Translated: CASSDGTFLYEQYF.

This sequence joins TRBV29-1 and TRBJ1-1, with 8 nucleotides matching TRBD1. V dropped 8 bases and J dropped 6; count of bases not matched to a gene: 8. Looked up from germline, CDR1 is SQVTM and CDR2 is ANQGSEA. The CDR3 length is 12 residues. The CDR3 is CSHSDRGAEAFF. The CDR3 region has the DNA TGCAGCCATAGTGACAGGGGCGCTGAAGCTTTCTTT.

This clone occurred a few times. This chain links TRBV30 with TRBJ2-1, with 7 bases identical to TRBD2. V dropped 0 bases and J dropped 7; count of bases not matched to a gene: 6. The length of the CDR3 is 14 residues. Germline CDR1 reads GTSNPN; CDR2 reads SVGIG (reference sequence). CDR3 sequence (DNA): TGTGCCTGGAGTGTCTGGGAGGGGAGGAATGAGCAGTTCTTC. Translated, it gives CAWSVWEGRNEQFF.

Details on this clone: The same CDR3 arises from other DNA sequences in this sample as well. The chain has TRBV5-4 and TRBJ2-7; D is possibly TRBD1 (6 bases). Germline V lookup: CDR1 SGHNT, CDR2 YYREEE (reference sequence). V lost 2 bases and J 0 bases, leaving 9 bases between the germline ends. This CDR3 comprises 14 residues. The CDR3 nucleotides read TGTGCCAGCAGCTTTGGACAGAGCTCCTACGAGCAGTACTTC. Its protein product is CASSFGQSSYEQYF.

The rearrangement uses TRBV3-1 (or the pseudogene TRBV3-2) and TRBJ2-7, with 9 bases lining up with TRBD2. This CDR3 has 15 residues. The germline CDR1 and CDR2 sequences are LGHDT and YNNKEL (reference sequence). The V segment lost 1 base and the J segment 7 bases; nucleotides outside the gene matches: 8. Here the CDR3 reads CASSQGFSGGREQYF. The DNA of the CDR3 is TGTGCCAGCAGCCAAGGGTTTAGCGGGGGCCGTGAGCAGTACTTC.

The chain couples TRBV27 to TRBJ2-7, with TRBD1 matching over 10 bases. The length of the CDR3 is 15 residues. The ends lost 2 bases at V and 4 bases at J; junction bases unmatched: 5. Germline V gene data show CDR1 as MNHEY and CDR2 as SMNVEV (reference sequence). The CDR3 loop reads CASSLLGTGVYEQYF. Written as DNA, the CDR3 is TGTGCCAGCAGTTTACTCGGGACAGGGGTTTACGAGCAGTACTTC.

This sequence joins TRBV11-3 and TRBJ1-1; tentative D call: TRBD1 (6 bases). This CDR3 has 14 amino acids. V lost 2 bases and J 1 base, leaving 8 bases between the germline ends. CDR1 is SGHNT and CDR2 is YENEEA in the germline V gene. CDR3 region: CASSLQGQNTEAFF. The CDR3 nucleotides read TGTGCCAGCAGCTTACAGGGACAGAACACTGAAGCTTTCTTT.

This chain connects TRBV5-6 to TRBJ2-3; D may be TRBD1 (6 bases). Trimming cost V 4 bases and J 1 base, with 16 bases left between them. Germline assignment: CDR1 SGHDT and CDR2 YYEEEE. The CDR3 sequence is 16 residues long. The CDR3 loop reads CASSMGHLIRTDTQYF. CDR3 nucleotide sequence: TGTGCCAGCAGCATGGGACACCTTATACGCACAGATACGCAGTATTTT.

The chain carries TRBV11-2 and TRBJ1-2; D is possibly TRBD1 (6 bases). This CDR3 has 14 amino acids. The V gene lost 3 bases and the J gene lost 3 bases, with 11 bases spanning the gap. Germline V gene sequence: CDR1 SGHAT, CDR2 FQNNGV. CDR3 DNA sequence: TGTGCCAGCAGCTTGCGAGGGGGACACTATGGCTACACCTTC. It yields the protein CASSLRGGHYGYTF. The variable domain in full, completed from reference TRBV11-2 and TRBJ1-2, reads EAGVAQSPRYKIIEKRQSVAFWCNPISGHATLYWYQQILGQGPKLLIQFQNNGVVDDSQLPKDRFSAERLKGVDSTLKIQPAKLEDSAVYLCASSLRGGHYGYTFGSGTRLTVV.

The J gene is TRBJ2-5, the V gene TRBV2; 8 bases line up with TRBD2. The V and J ends lost 8 bases and 4 bases, in that order; junction bases with no gene match: 9. Looked up from germline, CDR1 is SNHLY and CDR2 is FYNNEI. The CDR3 extends over 14 amino acids. CDR3 protein: CASVGGLGSETQYF. The CDR3, as DNA: TGTGCCAGCGTCGGGGGACTAGGTTCAGAGACCCAGTACTTC.

This chain uses TRBV2 with TRBJ1-6; TRBD1 matches at 8 bases. Germline V gene data show CDR1 as SNHLY and CDR2 as FYNNEI. The junction had 3 bases not matched to a gene; V was cut back by 2 bases and J by 6 bases. This CDR3 contains 15 residues. The CDR3: CASSETTGVNSPLHF. In nucleotides, the CDR3 is TGTGCCAGCAGTGAAACGACAGGGGTTAATTCACCCCTCCACTTT.

This chain uses TRBV5-8 with TRBJ2-5; D may be TRBD1 (6 bases). Germline lookup yields CDR1 SGHTS and CDR2 YDEGEE. Trimming cost V 1 base and J 4 bases, with 14 bases left between them. This CDR3 region has 15 residues. CDR3: CASSLRGHSTETQYF. CDR3 nucleotide sequence: TGTGCCAGCAGCTTGCGGGGACACAGCACAGAGACCCAGTACTTC.

Here the CDR3 reads CASSVEAGPYNSPLHF. CDR3 coding DNA: TGTGCCAGCAGCGTAGAGGCAGGCCCCTATAATTCACCCCTCCACTTT. The rearrangement links TRBV9 to TRBJ1-6, with unresolved D. V lost 0 bases to trimming and J lost 2 bases, with 9 bases between them. This CDR3 region has 16 residues. Per the germline V gene, CDR1 is SGDLS and CDR2 is YYNGEE.

The chain is built from TRBV7-2 and TRBJ1-2; TRBD1 aligns across 7 bases. The junction had 8 bases not matched to a gene; V was cut back by 5 bases and J by 8 bases. Germline V gene lookup returns CDR1 SGHTA and CDR2 FQGNSA. The length of the CDR3 is 13 residues. For the CDR3, the DNA is TGTGCCAGCAGCCCGAGGACAGGAGGCGGCTACACCTTC. Its translation: CASSPRTGGGYTF.

The DNA of the CDR3 is TGTGCCAGCAGCGTAGAGGCAGGGTATGGCTACACCTTC. This gives the protein CASSVEAGYGYTF. The rearrangement joins TRBV9 to TRBJ1-2; TRBD1 might be the D (5 bases). The germline V gene has CDR1 SGDLS and CDR2 YYNGEE. V lost 0 bases, J lost 5 bases, and 8 bases lay in between. The CDR3 runs to 13 residues.

The V gene is TRBV7-3, the J gene TRBJ2-2; D may be TRBD1 (5 bases). Trimming stripped 0 bases from V and 1 base from J, with 12 bases between. The CDR3 is 17 amino acids. Per germline, CDR1 SGHTA and CDR2 FQGTGA. In nucleotides, the CDR3 is TGTGCCAGCAGCTTAACCCTCGCAGGGCTGAACACCGGGGAGCTGTTTTTT. Its protein product is CASSLTLAGLNTGELFF.

The chain joins TRBV3-1 (or the pseudogene TRBV3-2) to TRBJ2-3; TRBD1 matches at 7 bases. The junction had 5 bases not matched to a gene; V was cut back by 5 bases and J by 0 bases. This CDR3 spans 15 amino acids. Germline CDR1 and CDR2: LGHDT and YNNKEL (reference sequence). CDR3 region: CASSSDRASTDTQYF. In DNA form, the CDR3 reads TGTGCCAGCAGCTCCGACAGGGCAAGCACAGATACGCAGTATTTT.

This chain joins TRBV10-3 and TRBJ2-7, with a weak D call TRBD1 (7 bases). Germline V gene data show CDR1 as ENHRY and CDR2 as SYGVKD. The CDR3 is 12 amino acids. The V end was cut by 11 bases, the J end by 2 bases, with 13 bases between. The CDR3: CASQGGAYEQYF. DNA of the CDR3: TGTGCCTCGCAGGGGGGCGCCTACGAGCAGTACTTC.